The clone carrying this T cell receptor (beta chain) showed up just a few times. Antigen unknown. Researchers set a sequencing depth target of 1 in 200,000 to 1 in 1 million T cells. Some clones are missing from TCRdb's copy, which holds only in-frame ones; the method was immunoSEQ multiplex PCR. This table holds roughly 250,000 clones, about three quarters found once. The data derive from a study of cytotoxic CD8 clonotypes in ibrutinib-treated CLL. Across the whole study: Among responders, some 25 were partial and 2 complete; after median 68 months, around 14 stayed remitted and some twelve progressed.

Study observations and caveats: Treatment saw public clonotypes, which were uncommon, either contract or stay stable.

About 2 micrograms of genomic DNA from cryopreserved PBMCs went into TCR beta libraries. The CDR3 is made up of 14 amino acids. Trimming took 3 bases from V and 0 from J, leaving 9 bases between them. Germline-derived CDR1 and CDR2 are SGHRS and YFSETQ. The sequence came from a human donor with chronic lymphocytic leukemia. The rearrangement joins TRBV5-1 to TRBJ1-2; D possibly corresponds to TRBD1 (5 bases). The specimen comprised PBMCs, sampled after 24 months of ibrutinib treatment. CDR3 region: CASSSGTPNYGYTF. For the CDR3, the DNA is TGCGCCAGCAGCTCGGGGACCCCTAACTATGGCTACACCTTC.